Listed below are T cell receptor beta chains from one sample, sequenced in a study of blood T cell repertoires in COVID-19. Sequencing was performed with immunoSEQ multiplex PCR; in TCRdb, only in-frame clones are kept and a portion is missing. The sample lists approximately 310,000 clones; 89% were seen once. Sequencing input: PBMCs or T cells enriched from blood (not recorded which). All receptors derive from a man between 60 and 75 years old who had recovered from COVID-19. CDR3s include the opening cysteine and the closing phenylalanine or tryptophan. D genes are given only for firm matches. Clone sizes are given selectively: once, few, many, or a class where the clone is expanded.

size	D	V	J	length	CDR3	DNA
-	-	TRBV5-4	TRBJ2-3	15	CASSLDVRSTDTQYF	TGTGCCAGCAGCTTGGATGTCAGGAGCACAGATACGCAGTATTTT
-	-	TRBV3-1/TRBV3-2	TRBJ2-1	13	CASSLRLVVEQFF	TGTGCCAGCAGCCTAAGACTAGTGGTTGAGCAGTTCTTC
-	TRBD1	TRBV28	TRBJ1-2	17	CAGRRSGQGAIENGYTF	TGTGCCGGAAGAAGATCGGGGCAGGGGGCGATTGAGAATGGCTACACCTTC
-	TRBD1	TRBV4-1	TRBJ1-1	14	CASSQRTGGTEAFF	TGCGCCAGCAGCCAAAGGACAGGGGGCACTGAAGCTTTCTTT
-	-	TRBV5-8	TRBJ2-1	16	CASSTSLRTSYNEQFF	TGTGCCAGCAGCACCTCTCTCAGAACCTCCTACAATGAGCAGTTCTTC
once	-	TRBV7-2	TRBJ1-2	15	CASLKGRQSNYGYTF	TGTGCCAGCCTCAAGGGTCGACAGAGTAACTATGGCTACACCTTC
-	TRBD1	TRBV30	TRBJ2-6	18	CAWSVSGGGVAGANVLTF	TGTGCCTGGAGTGTCTCAGGGGGCGGAGTAGCTGGGGCCAACGTCCTGACTTTC
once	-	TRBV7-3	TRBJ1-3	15	CASSLLPDSRATIYF	TGTGCCAGCAGCCTCCTCCCGGACAGCAGGGCCACCATATATTTT
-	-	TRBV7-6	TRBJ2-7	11	CASSPRAEQYF	TGTGCCAGCAGCCCCCGAGCCGAGCAGTACTTC
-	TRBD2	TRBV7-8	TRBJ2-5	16	CASSSLAGGYQETQYF	TGTGCCAGCAGCTCATTAGCGGGGGGGTACCAAGAGACCCAGTACTTC
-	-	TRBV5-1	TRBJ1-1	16	CASSLEQGGGGTEAFF	TGCGCCAGCAGCTTGGAACAGGGCGGCGGGGGGACTGAAGCTTTCTTT
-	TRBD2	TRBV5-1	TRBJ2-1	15	CASSPEAGRAGEQFF	TGCGCCAGCAGCCCAGAAGCGGGAAGGGCGGGTGAGCAGTTCTTC
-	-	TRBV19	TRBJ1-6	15	CASSIGQFDNSPLHF	TGTGCCAGTAGTATCGGACAGTTCGACAATTCACCCCTCCACTTT
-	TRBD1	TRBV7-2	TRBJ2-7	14	CASSLHGTAREQYF	TGTGCCAGCAGCTTACACGGGACAGCGAGGGAGCAGTACTTC
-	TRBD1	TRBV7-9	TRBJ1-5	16	CASSLSTGTGNQPQHF	TGTGCCAGCAGCTTATCGACAGGGACGGGCAATCAGCCCCAGCATTTT
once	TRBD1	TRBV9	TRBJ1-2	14	CASSSNRGNYGYTF	TGTGCCAGCAGCTCAAACAGGGGGAACTATGGCTACACCTTC
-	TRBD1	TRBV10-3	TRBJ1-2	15	CAIKPGQGAIRGYTF	TGTGCCATCAAACCGGGACAGGGGGCAATCCGTGGCTACACCTTC
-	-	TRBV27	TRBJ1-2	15	CASSSGGSGNYGYTF	TGTGCCAGCAGTTCGGGGGGGTCGGGTAACTATGGCTACACCTTC
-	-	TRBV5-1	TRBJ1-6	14	CASSLGALNSPLHF	TGCGCCAGCAGCTTGGGAGCGCTCAATTCACCCCTCCACTTT
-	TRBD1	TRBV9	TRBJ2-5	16	CASSVGGRGPQETQYF	TGTGCCAGCAGCGTAGGTGGCAGGGGGCCCCAAGAGACCCAGTACTTC